A selection of T cell receptor beta chains follows, all from one sample in a study of T cells after yellow fever vaccination. TCRdb itself ran the 5' RACE reads through MiXCR, one entry per CDR3 protein. The data show some 120,000 distinct CDR3 sequences, with over 8% seen just once and 30% to 50% held by the top ten. Here the sequenced sample was CD8+ T cells sorted from PBMCs, taken on the day of the yellow fever booster vaccination. All receptors come from a man younger than 35 who received the YFV17D yellow fever vaccine. Both conserved end residues are part of each CDR3. D genes are given only for firm matches. Clone sizes are given selectively: once, few, many, or a class where the clone is expanded.

D,J,V,size,CDR3,DNA
.,TRBJ2-3,TRBV12-3/TRBV12-4,.,CASSFGEKRGADTQYF,TGTGCCAGCAGTTTCGGCGAGAAACGGGGCGCAGATACGCAGTATTTT
.,TRBJ2-4,TRBV19,few,CASSPGWDIQYF,TGTGCCAGTAGTCCCGGGTGGGACATTCAGTACTTC
TRBD2,TRBJ2-1,TRBV7-6,few,CASSSGLAGIYEQFF,TGTGCCAGCAGCTCGGGACTAGCGGGGATCTATGAGCAGTTCTTC
TRBD1,TRBJ2-1,TRBV14,.,CASSHLVAGGYNEQFF,TGTGCCAGCAGCCACCTGGTCGCAGGGGGCTACAATGAGCAGTTCTTC
.,TRBJ1-1,TRBV4-3,.,CASSQFGGEAFF,TGCGCCAGCAGCCAATTCGGAGGTGAAGCTTTCTTT
.,TRBJ1-1,TRBV9,few,CASNPVGNTEAFF,TGTGCCAGCAACCCGGTCGGGAACACTGAAGCTTTCTTT
.,TRBJ1-2,TRBV27,.,CASSPSYRGDGYTF,TGTGCCAGCAGTCCCTCCTACCGGGGGGATGGCTACACCTTC
TRBD1,TRBJ2-2,TRBV9,.,CASSSRTGETGELFF,TGTGCCAGCAGCTCCAGGACAGGGGAGACCGGGGAGCTGTTTTTT
.,TRBJ1-1,TRBV6-5,few,CASRFGSEAFF,TGTGCCAGCAGGTTTGGGTCGGAAGCTTTCTTT
TRBD1,TRBJ1-1,TRBV7-9,few,CASTSRDRGGEAFF,TGTGCCAGCACCAGCCGGGACAGGGGGGGCGAAGCTTTCTTT
.,TRBJ2-1,TRBV12-3/TRBV12-4,few,CASSRAGREGNEQFF,TGTGCCAGCAGTCGGGCGGGCAGGGAAGGCAATGAGCAGTTCTTC
TRBD2,TRBJ2-1,TRBV4-1,.,CASSQTSDPYNEQFF,TGCGCCAGCAGCCAGACTAGCGACCCCTACAATGAGCAGTTCTTC
.,TRBJ1-5,TRBV4-1,few,CASSQEAGDSQPQHF,TGCGCCAGCAGCCAAGAGGCAGGGGATAGTCAGCCCCAGCATTTT
TRBD1,TRBJ2-4,TRBV6-2/TRBV6-3,few,CASSSRQGKNIQYF,TGTGCCAGCAGTTCCCGACAGGGGAAAAACATTCAGTACTTC
.,TRBJ2-3,TRBV6-6,few,CASSFIIRGDTQYF,TGTGCCAGCAGTTTCATTATCAGGGGTGATACGCAGTATTTT
.,TRBJ1-2,TRBV4-1,.,CASSQELQTRGYTF,TGCGCCAGCAGCCAAGAATTGCAAACCCGAGGCTACACCTTC